This record covers a single T cell receptor (beta chain). Its antigen is not known. The source of the sample is a study of identical twins. Findings and caveats of the study: The study found that models underestimated out-of-frame TCR alpha sharing in monozygotic twins. The study reached conclusions through statistical analysis that was cross-sectional, not following the same donors.

Germline CDR1 MNHNY, CDR2 SVGAGI (reference sequence). Germline trimming cut 6 bases from V and 3 bases from J; bases unmatched to any gene: 3. The length of the CDR3 is 13 residues. The cDNA had a unique molecular identifier and a template-switch universal primer site. One entry per CDR3 protein, called by TCRdb with MiXCR from the 5' RACE reads. The sample yields about 460,000 distinct CDR3 sequences, 14% seen once. The data also belong to a second study, concerning yellow fever vaccine responses in identical twins.

The sample was CD4+ T cells sorted from blood. This TCR was sampled from a woman aged 18-35 years in good health. V usage is TRBV6-6 and J usage is TRBJ2-7; 9 nucleotides line up with TRBD1. CDR3 loop: CASRDRGFYEQYF. CDR3 nucleotides: TGTGCCAGCAGGGACAGGGGATTCTACGAGCAGTACTTC.